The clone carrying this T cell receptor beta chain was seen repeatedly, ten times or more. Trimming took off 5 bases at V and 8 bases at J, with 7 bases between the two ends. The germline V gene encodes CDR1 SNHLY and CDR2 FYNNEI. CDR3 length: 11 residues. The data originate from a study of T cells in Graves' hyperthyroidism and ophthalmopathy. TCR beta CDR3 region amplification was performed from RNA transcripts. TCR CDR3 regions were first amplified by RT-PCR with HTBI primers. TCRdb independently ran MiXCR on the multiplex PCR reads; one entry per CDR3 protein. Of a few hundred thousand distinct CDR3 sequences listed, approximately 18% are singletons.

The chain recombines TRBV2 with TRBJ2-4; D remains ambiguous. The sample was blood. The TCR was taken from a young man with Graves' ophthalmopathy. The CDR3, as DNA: TGTGCCAGCAGTCTCCAGGACATTCAGTACTTC. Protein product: CASSLQDIQYF.